The T cell receptor (beta chain) under discussion was sequenced for a study of blood T cells in healthy people across ages. General study points: Naive and antigen-experienced cells were not separated, limiting conclusive comparison. Naive T cell percentage strongly correlated with TCR beta diversity.

The use of a sample-barcoded 5' primer and a J-beta primer mix characterized a second PCR of roughly 7 to 11 cycles. A single record per CDR3 protein comes from TCRdb applying MiXCR to the 5' RACE reads. The sample consists of around 1,700,000 distinct CDR3 sequences, approximately 30% of them appearing once. The J segment lost 1 base and the V segment lost 6 bases, leaving 9 bases of the junction unmatched. In germline, CDR1 is SEHNR, CDR2 FQNEAQ (reference sequence). CDR3 length equals 15 residues. Each donor had about 10 milliliters of peripheral blood drawn. Samples had at least 6 million PBMCs isolated from them. This clonotype was observed at least ten times. The antigen is not known.

The sequenced material came from blood. The gene calls are TRBV7-9 and TRBJ2-7, with 7 bases that match TRBD1. The clonotype comes from a woman in her twenties or thirties in good health. The CDR3 coding sequence is TGTGCCAGCAGTCGTCGACAGGGAATGTCCTACGAGCAGTACTTC. Its protein product is CASSRRQGMSYEQYF.